These T cell receptor beta chains were read from a single sample in a study of regulatory T cells in long-lasting Graves disease. TCRdb processed the multiplex PCR reads anew with MiXCR; each CDR3 protein has one entry. The data contain around 400,000 distinct CDR3 sequences, roughly a fifth of them seen just once; the ten biggest clones take up roughly an eighth. The sample in question was peripheral blood mononuclear cells (PBMCs), obtained when the disease was refractory, from a patient treated with antithyroid drugs. These receptors all stem from a female donor with Graves disease. The CDR3 runs from the conserved cysteine through the conserved F or W. A D gene is named only where the DNA matches it firmly. The listing skips clone size in some rows; elsewhere it reads once, few, many or a size class.

J,D,size,V,DNA,CDR3
TRBJ2-3,NA,NA,TRBV28,TGTGCCACTGGGAGCGACACAGATACGCAGTATTTT,CATGSDTDTQYF
TRBJ2-3,TRBD2,NA,TRBV28,TGTGCCAGCGACTCCGGGACTAGTCCTACAGATACGCAGTATTTT,CASDSGTSPTDTQYF
TRBJ2-6,NA,NA,TRBV10-3,TGTGCCATCAGTGATGGATTCACTGGGGCCAACGTCCTGACTTTC,CAISDGFTGANVLTF
TRBJ2-2,NA,many,TRBV15,TGTGCCACCAGCAGAGATCTCGGGGCCGCGAACACCGGGGAGCTGTTTTTT,CATSRDLGAANTGELFF
TRBJ1-2,NA,few,TRBV9,TGTGCCAGCAGCCCTAGTGGGGACTCCAGCGGCTACACCTTC,CASSPSGDSSGYTF
TRBJ1-6,NA,NA,TRBV3-1,TGTGCCAGCAGCCAAGATCACATCTACAGCTCCTATAATTCACCCCTCCGCTTT,CASSQDHIYSSYNSPLRF
TRBJ2-1,TRBD2,NA,TRBV19,TGTGCCAGTAGTATAGGTCTAGCGGGTACTGAGCAGTTCTTC,CASSIGLAGTEQFF
TRBJ1-5,NA,many,TRBV28,TGTGCCAGCAGGCCTAGGATACAGCCCCAGCATTTT,CASRPRIQPQHF
TRBJ2-7,NA,many,TRBV7-9,TGTGCCAGCGGAAATCACAGGGACCCCTACGAGCAGTACTTC,CASGNHRDPYEQYF
TRBJ1-4,TRBD1,NA,TRBV5-1,TGCGCCAGCAGCTGGGGGACAGACCAGATAACTAATGAAAAACTGTTTTTT,CASSWGTDQITNEKLFF
TRBJ1-1,NA,many,TRBV7-9,TGTGCCACCCAGGGCATGAACACTGAAGCTTTCTTT,CATQGMNTEAFF